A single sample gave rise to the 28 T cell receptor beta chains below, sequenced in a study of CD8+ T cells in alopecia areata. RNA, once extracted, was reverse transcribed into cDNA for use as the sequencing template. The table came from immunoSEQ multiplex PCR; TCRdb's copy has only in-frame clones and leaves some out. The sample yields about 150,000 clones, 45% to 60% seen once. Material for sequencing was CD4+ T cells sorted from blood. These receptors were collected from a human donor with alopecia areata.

The CDR3 nucleotides read TGCAGCGTTGGGTCCGGGTGGGTCGACGAGCAGTACTTC. This translates into CSVGSGWVDEQYF. The chain employs TRBV29-1 and TRBJ2-5, with D uncertain. The J call could be wrong; TRBJ2-7 is a better fit for the DNA end. The germline CDR1 and CDR2 sequences are SQVTM and ANQGSEA. The CDR3 extends over 13 amino acids.

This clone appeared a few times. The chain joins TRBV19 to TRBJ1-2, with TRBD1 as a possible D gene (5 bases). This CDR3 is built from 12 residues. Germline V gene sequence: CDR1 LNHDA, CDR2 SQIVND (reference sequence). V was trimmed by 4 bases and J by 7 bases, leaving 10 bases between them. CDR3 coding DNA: TGTGCCAGTAGTAAGGACATCAGTGGCTACACCTTC. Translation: CASSKDISGYTF.

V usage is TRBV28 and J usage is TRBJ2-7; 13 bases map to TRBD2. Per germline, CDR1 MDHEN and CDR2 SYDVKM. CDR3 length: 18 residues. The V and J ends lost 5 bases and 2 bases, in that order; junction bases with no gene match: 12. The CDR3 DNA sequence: TGTGCCAGCAGTCACCGGGGACTAGCGGGACCAACCCCCTACGAGCAGTACTTC. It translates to CASSHRGLAGPTPYEQYF.

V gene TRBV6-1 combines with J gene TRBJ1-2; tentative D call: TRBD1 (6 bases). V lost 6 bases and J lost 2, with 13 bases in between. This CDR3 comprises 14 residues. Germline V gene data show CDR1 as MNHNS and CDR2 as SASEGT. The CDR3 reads CASRQEQGNYGYTF. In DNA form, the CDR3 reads TGTGCCAGCAGGCAGGAACAGGGAAACTATGGCTACACCTTC.

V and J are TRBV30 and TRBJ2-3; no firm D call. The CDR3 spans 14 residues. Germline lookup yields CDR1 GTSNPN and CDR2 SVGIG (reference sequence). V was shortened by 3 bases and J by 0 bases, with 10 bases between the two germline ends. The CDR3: CAWRPPGSTDTQYF. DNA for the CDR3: TGTGCCTGGAGGCCGCCGGGTAGCACAGATACGCAGTATTTT.

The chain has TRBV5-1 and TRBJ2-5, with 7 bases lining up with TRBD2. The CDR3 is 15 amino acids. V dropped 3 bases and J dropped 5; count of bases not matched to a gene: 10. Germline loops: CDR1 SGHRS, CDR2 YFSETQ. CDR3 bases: TGCGCCAGCAGCTGGTTAGCGGGCCTGGGGGAGACCCAGTACTTC. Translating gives CASSWLAGLGETQYF.

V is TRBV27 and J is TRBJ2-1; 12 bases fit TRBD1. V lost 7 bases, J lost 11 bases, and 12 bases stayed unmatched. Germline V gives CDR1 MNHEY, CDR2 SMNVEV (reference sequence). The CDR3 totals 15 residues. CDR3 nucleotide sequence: TGTGCCAGCACCTCCCGGGACAGGGGGCGTAGTCAGCAGTTCTTC. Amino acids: CASTSRDRGRSQQFF.

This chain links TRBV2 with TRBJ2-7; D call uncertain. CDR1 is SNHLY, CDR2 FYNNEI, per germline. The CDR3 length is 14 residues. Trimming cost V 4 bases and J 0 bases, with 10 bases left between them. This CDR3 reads CASSAGQSSYEQYF. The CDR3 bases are TGTGCCAGCAGTGCGGGCCAAAGCTCCTACGAGCAGTACTTC.

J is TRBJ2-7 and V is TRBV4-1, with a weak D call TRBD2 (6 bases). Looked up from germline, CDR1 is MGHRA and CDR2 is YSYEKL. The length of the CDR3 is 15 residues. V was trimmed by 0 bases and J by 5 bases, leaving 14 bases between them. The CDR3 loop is CASSQDGAGGDEQYF. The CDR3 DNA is TGCGCCAGCAGCCAAGATGGAGCGGGTGGAGACGAGCAGTACTTC.

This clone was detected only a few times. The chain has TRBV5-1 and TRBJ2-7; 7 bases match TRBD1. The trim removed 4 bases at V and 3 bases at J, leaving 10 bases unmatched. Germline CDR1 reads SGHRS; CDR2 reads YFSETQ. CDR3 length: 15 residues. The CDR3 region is CASSGRQGVGYEQYF. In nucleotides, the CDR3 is TGCGCCAGCAGCGGCCGACAGGGAGTAGGCTACGAGCAGTACTTC.

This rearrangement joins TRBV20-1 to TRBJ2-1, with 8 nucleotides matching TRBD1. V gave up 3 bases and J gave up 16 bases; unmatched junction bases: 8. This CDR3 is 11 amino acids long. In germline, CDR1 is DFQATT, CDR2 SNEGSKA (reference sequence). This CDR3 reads CSARGDRGDFF. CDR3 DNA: TGCAGTGCTAGGGGAGACAGGGGCGATTTCTTC.

CDR3: CSASAEETQYF. CDR3 coding DNA: TGCAGTGCGTCAGCGGAAGAGACCCAGTACTTC. V is TRBV20-1 and J is TRBJ2-5, with D perhaps matching TRBD2 (5 bases). V was shortened by 6 bases and J by 3 bases, with 8 bases between the two germline ends. Germline values: CDR1 DFQATT, CDR2 SNEGSKA (reference sequence). This CDR3 is built from 11 residues.

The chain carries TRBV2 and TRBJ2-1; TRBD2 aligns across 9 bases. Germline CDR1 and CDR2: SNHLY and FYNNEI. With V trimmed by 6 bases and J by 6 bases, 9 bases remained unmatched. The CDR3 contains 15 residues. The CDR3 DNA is TGTGCCAGCAGCAGACTTAGCGGGAGCGGCAATGAGCAGTTCTTC. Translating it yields CASSRLSGSGNEQFF.

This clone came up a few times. The CDR3 DNA is TGCGCCAGCAGCCAAGTCGGGGCTCCCCTCGATACGCAGTATTTT. Its protein is CASSQVGAPLDTQYF. The rearrangement links TRBV4-1 to TRBJ2-3, with D perhaps matching TRBD1 or TRBD2 (5 bases each). Trimming cost V 1 base and J 6 bases, with 14 bases left between them. The CDR3 has 15 amino acids. The germline V gene has CDR1 MGHRA and CDR2 YSYEKL.

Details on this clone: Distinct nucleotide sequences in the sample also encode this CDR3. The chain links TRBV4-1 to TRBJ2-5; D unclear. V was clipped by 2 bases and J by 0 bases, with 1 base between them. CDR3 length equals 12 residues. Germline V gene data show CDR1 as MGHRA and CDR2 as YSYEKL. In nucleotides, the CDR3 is TGCGCCAGCAGCCAAAACCAAGAGACCCAGTACTTC. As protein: CASSQNQETQYF.

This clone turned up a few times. The chain's CDR3 is CSVARTQGDGYTF. The CDR3 nucleotides are TGCAGCGTTGCCCGAACACAGGGAGATGGCTACACCTTC. This rearrangement joins TRBV29-1 to TRBJ1-2, with a weak D call TRBD1 (6 bases). V was cut by 4 bases and J by 6 bases, with 15 bases left in between. Germline V gives CDR1 SQVTM, CDR2 ANQGSEA. The length of the CDR3 is 13 residues.

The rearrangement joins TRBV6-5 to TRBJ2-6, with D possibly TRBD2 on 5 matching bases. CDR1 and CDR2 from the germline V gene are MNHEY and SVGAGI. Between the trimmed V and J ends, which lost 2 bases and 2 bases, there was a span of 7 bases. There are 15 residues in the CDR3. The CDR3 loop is CASSYRGPGANVLTF. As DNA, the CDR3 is TGTGCCAGCAGTTACCGGGGTCCTGGGGCCAACGTCCTGACTTTC.

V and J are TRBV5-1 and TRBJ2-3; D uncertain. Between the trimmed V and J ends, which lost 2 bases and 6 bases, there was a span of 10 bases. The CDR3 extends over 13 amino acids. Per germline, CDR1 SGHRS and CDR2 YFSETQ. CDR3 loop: CASSFENRDTQYF. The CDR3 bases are TGCGCCAGCAGCTTTGAGAATCGTGATACGCAGTATTTT.

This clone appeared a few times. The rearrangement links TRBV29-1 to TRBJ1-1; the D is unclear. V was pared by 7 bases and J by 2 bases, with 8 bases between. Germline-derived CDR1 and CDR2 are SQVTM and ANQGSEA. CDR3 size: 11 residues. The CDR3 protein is CSAPGNTEAFF. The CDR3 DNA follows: TGCAGCGCACCGGGAAACACTGAAGCTTTCTTT. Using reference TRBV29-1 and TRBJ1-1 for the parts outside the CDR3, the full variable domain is SAVISQKPSRDICQRGTSLTIQCQVDSQVTMMFWYRQQPGQSLTLIATANQGSEATYESGFVIDKFPISRPNLTFSTLTVSNMSPEDSSIYLCSAPGNTEAFFGQGTRLTVV.

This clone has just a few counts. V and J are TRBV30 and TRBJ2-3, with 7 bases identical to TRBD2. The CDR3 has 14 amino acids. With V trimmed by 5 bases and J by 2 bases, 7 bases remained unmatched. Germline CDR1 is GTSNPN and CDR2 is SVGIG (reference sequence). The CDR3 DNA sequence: TGTGCCTGGGAGGCGGGAGCCTACACAGATACGCAGTATTTT. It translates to CAWEAGAYTDTQYF.

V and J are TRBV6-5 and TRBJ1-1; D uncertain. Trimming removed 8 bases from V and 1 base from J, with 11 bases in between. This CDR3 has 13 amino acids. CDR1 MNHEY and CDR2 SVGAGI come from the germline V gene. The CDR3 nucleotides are TGTGCCAGCCGCCTTTACCAGAACACTGAAGCTTTCTTT. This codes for CASRLYQNTEAFF.

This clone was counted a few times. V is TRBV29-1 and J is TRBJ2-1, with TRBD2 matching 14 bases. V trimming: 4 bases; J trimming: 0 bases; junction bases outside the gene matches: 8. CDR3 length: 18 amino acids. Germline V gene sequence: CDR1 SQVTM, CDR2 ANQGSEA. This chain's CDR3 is CSVARTSGRKGSYNEQFF. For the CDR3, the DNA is TGCAGCGTTGCCCGGACTAGCGGGAGGAAAGGCTCCTACAATGAGCAGTTCTTC.

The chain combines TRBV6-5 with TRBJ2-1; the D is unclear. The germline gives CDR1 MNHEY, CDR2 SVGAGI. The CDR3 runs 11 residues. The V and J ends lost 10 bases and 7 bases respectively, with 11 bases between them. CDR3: CATQRLNEQFF. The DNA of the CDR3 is TGTGCCACCCAGAGGCTTAATGAGCAGTTCTTC.

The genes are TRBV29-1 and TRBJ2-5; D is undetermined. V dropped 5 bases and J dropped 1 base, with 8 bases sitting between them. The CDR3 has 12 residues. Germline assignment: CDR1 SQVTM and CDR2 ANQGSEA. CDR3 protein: CSVYVSQETQYF. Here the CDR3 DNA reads TGCAGCGTTTACGTGTCCCAAGAGACCCAGTACTTC.

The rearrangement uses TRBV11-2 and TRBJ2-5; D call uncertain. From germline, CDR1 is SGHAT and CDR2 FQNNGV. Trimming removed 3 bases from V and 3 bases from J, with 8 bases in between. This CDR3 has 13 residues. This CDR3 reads CASSFAPKETQYF. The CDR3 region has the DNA TGTGCCAGCAGCTTTGCCCCCAAAGAGACCCAGTACTTC.

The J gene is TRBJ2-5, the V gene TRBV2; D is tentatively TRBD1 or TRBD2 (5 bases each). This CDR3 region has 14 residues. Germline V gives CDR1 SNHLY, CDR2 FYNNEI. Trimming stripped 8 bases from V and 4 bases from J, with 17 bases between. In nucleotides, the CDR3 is TGTGCCAGCCGGGGCCGCCAGATGGGAGAGACCCAGTACTTC. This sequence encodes CASRGRQMGETQYF.

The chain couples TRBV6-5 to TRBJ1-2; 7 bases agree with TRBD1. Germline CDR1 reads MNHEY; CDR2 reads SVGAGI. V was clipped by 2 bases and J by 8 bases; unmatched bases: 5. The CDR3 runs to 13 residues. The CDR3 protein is CASSYVRGRGYTF. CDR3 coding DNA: TGTGCCAGCAGTTACGTTAGGGGGCGAGGCTACACCTTC.

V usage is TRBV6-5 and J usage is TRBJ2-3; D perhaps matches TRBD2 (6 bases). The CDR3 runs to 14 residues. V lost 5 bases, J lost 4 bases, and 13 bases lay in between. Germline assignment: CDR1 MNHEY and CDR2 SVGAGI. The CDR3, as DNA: TGTGCCAGCAGTCTGACTAGAAAATCAGATACGCAGTATTTT. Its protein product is CASSLTRKSDTQYF.